Below are 12 T cell receptor beta chains sequenced from a single sample in a study of blood T cell repertoires in COVID-19. Measured with immunoSEQ multiplex PCR; TCRdb has only the in-frame clones, and not every one. Of 250,000 to 350,000 clones in the sample, around 82% were seen once. Material for sequencing was peripheral blood. Every receptor here comes from a human donor with COVID-19, enrolled during active disease. The donor label of this sample is uncertain.

This clone was detected a few times. The chain recombines TRBV29-1 with TRBJ1-3; D is perhaps TRBD1 (5 bases). V dropped 6 bases and J dropped 0 bases, with 9 bases sitting between them. The CDR3 consists of 13 residues. Germline CDR1 is SQVTM and CDR2 is ANQGSEA. Here the CDR3 DNA reads TGCAGCGTGGCGACAGACTCTGGAAACACCATATATTTT. Encoded protein: CSVATDSGNTIYF.

This chain uses TRBV10-3 with TRBJ1-2; D unclear. Germline V gene data show CDR1 as ENHRY and CDR2 as SYGVKD. V was trimmed by 2 bases and J by 7 bases, leaving 8 bases between them. The CDR3 consists of 12 residues. CDR3 in DNA: TGTGCCATCAGTGAGCCCGCGGGTGGCTACACCTTC. This sequence encodes CAISEPAGGYTF.

The chain employs TRBV10-2 and TRBJ1-6; TRBD1 is a possible D gene (6 bases). Trimming shortened V by 0 bases and J by 3 bases, and 6 bases separated the two germline ends. The CDR3 contains 15 residues. CDR1 and CDR2 (germline): WSHSY, SAAADI. CDR3 coding DNA: TGCGCCAGCAGTGAGTCGACAGGCTATAATTCACCCCTCCACTTT. Its protein is CASSESTGYNSPLHF.

The CDR3 here is CASGSARQGPVNQPQHF. The DNA of the CDR3 is TGTGCTAGTGGTTCAGCCAGACAGGGCCCGGTGAATCAGCCCCAGCATTTT. The V gene is TRBV12-5, the J gene TRBJ1-5; TRBD1 matches 7 bases. Trimming removed 4 bases from V and 4 bases from J; junction bases left unmatched: 13. The CDR3 length is 17 residues. The germline V gene encodes CDR1 LGHNT and CDR2 FRNRAP.

The chain is built from TRBV6-5 and TRBJ1-1; D is uncertain. CDR1 is MNHEY, CDR2 SVGAGI, per germline. With 6 bases removed from V and 1 base from J, the gap between germline ends came to 9 bases. This CDR3 contains 13 residues. The CDR3 loop is CASRREKNTEAFF. CDR3 nucleotides: TGTGCCAGCAGGAGGGAGAAGAACACTGAAGCTTTCTTT.

V usage is TRBV7-2 and J usage is TRBJ1-6; D gene uncertain. The CDR3 runs to 15 residues. V lost 1 base, J lost 10 bases, and 14 bases lay in between. Per the germline V gene, CDR1 is SGHTA and CDR2 is FQGNSA. CDR3 DNA sequence: TGTGCCAGCAGCTTAGGTTGGGGAGGAGGATCACCCCTCCACTTT. Translation: CASSLGWGGGSPLHF.

This chain joins TRBV9 and TRBJ2-3, with TRBD2 identical over 8 bases. CDR1 and CDR2 from the germline V gene are SGDLS and YYNGEE. CDR3 length: 14 amino acids. The J segment lost 6 bases and the V segment lost 0 bases, leaving 3 bases of the junction unmatched. CDR3: CASSVERGRDTQYF. The CDR3 region has the DNA TGTGCCAGCAGCGTAGAGCGGGGGAGGGATACGCAGTATTTT.

This clone was counted only a few times. V usage is TRBV6-2 or TRBV6-3 and J usage is TRBJ1-1, with D perhaps TRBD1 (5 bases). Trimming cost V 3 bases and J 0 bases, with 8 bases left between them. This CDR3 contains 14 residues. CDR1 is MNHEY, CDR2 SVGEGT, per germline. CDR3 nucleotides: TGTGCCAGCAGTTATACAGGTATGAACACTGAAGCTTTCTTT. It yields the protein CASSYTGMNTEAFF.

About this clone: This CDR3 is also generated by other DNA sequences in the sample. The chain joins TRBV7-3 to TRBJ2-2; TRBD1 is a possible D gene (6 bases). Germline V CDR1 and CDR2: SGHTA, FQGTGA. The germline V and J ends were trimmed by 1 base and 2 bases, with 11 bases remaining between them. The CDR3 loop spans 16 amino acids. This chain's CDR3 is CASSLNAGTNTGELFF. The CDR3 DNA sequence: TGTGCCAGCAGCTTAAATGCCGGGACAAACACCGGGGAGCTGTTTTTT.

The CDR3 DNA reads as TGTGCCAGCAGTTACTCGGGGGCGCAATACAATGAGCAGTTCTTC. It specifies CASSYSGAQYNEQFF. This rearrangement joins TRBV6-5 to TRBJ2-1, with D maybe TRBD1 (6 bases). This CDR3 is 15 amino acids long. Germline CDR1 MNHEY, CDR2 SVGAGI. Trimming cost V 0 bases and J 4 bases, with 10 bases left between them.

The rearrangement joins TRBV20-1 to TRBJ1-2; 9 nucleotides agree with TRBD1. This CDR3 spans 17 amino acids. The germline CDR1 and CDR2 sequences are DFQATT and SNEGSKA (reference sequence). V shed 3 bases, J shed 5 bases, and the junction held 16 bases outside the gene matches. CDR3 in amino acids: CSASTQFPDRGSYGYTF. The CDR3 DNA reads TGCAGTGCTAGTACACAATTTCCGGACAGGGGCTCTTATGGCTACACCTTC.

The chain couples TRBV27 to TRBJ1-1; 8 bases are shared with TRBD1. The trim removed 5 bases at V and 1 base at J, leaving 9 bases unmatched. Germline V gene sequence: CDR1 MNHEY, CDR2 SMNVEV (reference sequence). There are 16 residues in the CDR3. CDR3 region: CASSSGQGPRNTEAFF. The CDR3, as DNA: TGTGCCAGCAGTAGTGGACAGGGCCCAAGGAACACTGAAGCTTTCTTT.